This T cell receptor (beta chain) originates from a study of blood T cell repertoires in COVID-19. The method was immunoSEQ multiplex PCR; TCRdb's version includes in-frame clones alone and lacks a portion of them. The table has about 91,000 clones, about 80% seen once. This CDR3 spans 19 amino acids. V lost 1 base, J lost 0 bases, and 11 bases stayed unmatched. Germline CDR1 reads LGHDT; CDR2 reads YNNKEL (reference sequence). The chain links TRBV3-1 (or the pseudogene TRBV3-2) to TRBJ2-3; 9 bases line up with TRBD2. The TCR was taken from an older man with acute or convalescent COVID-19. Material for sequencing was peripheral blood. This chain's CDR3 is CASSQVFLAGGRSTDTQYF. The CDR3 DNA sequence: TGTGCCAGCAGCCAAGTGTTCCTCGCGGGAGGGAGGAGCACAGATACGCAGTATTTT.